This TCR beta chain was captured in a study of CD8 T cells in Susac syndrome. Reverse transcription of roughly 0.5 to 1 ug RNA was carried out with random hexamers. An immunoSEQ multiplex PCR generated amplified TCR beta CDR3 products spanning 54 Vbeta and 13 Jbeta. MiXCR, run by TCRdb on the immunoSEQ multiplex PCR reads, gives a single entry per CDR3 protein. The sample holds more than 100,000 distinct CDR3 sequences, 96% seen once. CDR1 and CDR2 (germline): SGHTA, FQGNSA. Trimming removed 4 bases from V and 1 base from J; junction bases left unmatched: 7. The CDR3 spans 15 residues. The chain is built from TRBV7-2 and TRBJ2-7, with 7 bases fitting TRBD1. Sequences were obtained from CD4+ T cells from PBMCs. The TCR comes from a human donor with Susac syndrome. CDR3 DNA sequence: TGTGCCAGCAGCTCGACGGGGACAGTTTCCTACGAGCAGTACTTC. Translated: CASSSTGTVSYEQYF.